This section outlines one T cell receptor (beta chain) sequence together with its context. CDR3 length equals 14 residues. Germline assignment: CDR1 ENHRY and CDR2 SYGVKD. Unmatched junction bases numbered 5, after V lost 3 bases and J lost 9 bases. Profiling of TCR beta VDJ combinations and CDR3 sequences used genomic DNA as template. TCRdb passed the reads through MiXCR, listing each CDR3 protein once. The sample holds some 240,000 distinct CDR3 sequences, about 37% seen once. The data are from a study of CD8+CD57+ T cells in acquired aplastic anemia. This receptor was obtained from a human donor in good health, serving as a control. The rearrangement links TRBV10-3 to TRBJ1-6, with 7 bases that match TRBD1. Sequenced input: sorted CD4+, CD8+, or CD8+CD57+ T cells (not recorded which) from PBMCs. CDR3 loop: CAISDRGAFSPLHF. In DNA, the CDR3 is TGTGCCATCAGTGACAGGGGGGCCTTTTCACCCCTCCACTTT.